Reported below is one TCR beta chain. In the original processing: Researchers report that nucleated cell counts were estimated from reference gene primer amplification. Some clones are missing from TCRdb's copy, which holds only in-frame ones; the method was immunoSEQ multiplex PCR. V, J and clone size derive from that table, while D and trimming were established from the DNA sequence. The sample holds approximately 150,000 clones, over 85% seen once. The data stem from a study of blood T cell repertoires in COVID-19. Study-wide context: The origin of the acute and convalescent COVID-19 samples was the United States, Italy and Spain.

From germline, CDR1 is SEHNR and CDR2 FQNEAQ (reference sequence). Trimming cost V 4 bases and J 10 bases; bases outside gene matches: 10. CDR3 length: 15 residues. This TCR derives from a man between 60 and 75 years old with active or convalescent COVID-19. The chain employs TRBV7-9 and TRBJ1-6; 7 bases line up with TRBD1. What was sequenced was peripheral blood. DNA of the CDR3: TGTGCCAGCAGCTCGCGACAGGGAGTAGCCTCACCCCTCCACTTT. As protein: CASSSRQGVASPLHF.